Following are 28 T cell receptor beta chains from one sample sequenced in a study of cytomegalovirus exposure and HLA in healthy donors (dated by TCRdb to the late 2010s). Library preparation used the immunoSEQ multiplex PCR assay. For the multiplex PCR, a mixture combining 60 forward primers for TCR Vbeta segments and 13 reverse primers for TCR Jbeta segments was used. This immuneACCESS table, as held by TCRdb, lists in-frame sequences with V and J called but not all clones. Of the missing ones, under half trace to an unresolved V gene in checked studies; the others have no known cause. The sample records some 200,000 clones, about 83% of which are singletons. 1.4% of the sample is in the top ten clones. Material for sequencing was PBMCs. The receptors come from a girl between 5 and 17 years old in good health and CMV-seronegative.

This clone was counted once. The chain combines TRBV29-1 with TRBJ2-5; tentatively, D is TRBD2 (6 bases). The CDR3 is 13 amino acids. The V gene lost 8 bases and the J gene lost 5 bases, with 18 bases spanning the gap. The V gene's germline CDR1 is SQVTM and CDR2 ANQGSEA. The DNA of the CDR3 is TGCAGCTTCTGGGCCCGGGAGTTGGAGACCCAGTACTTC. This translates into CSFWARELETQYF.

The chain couples TRBV2 to TRBJ1-5, with D perhaps TRBD1 (6 bases). V was cut by 5 bases and J by 3 bases, with 14 bases left in between. This CDR3 has 15 amino acids. Germline assignment: CDR1 SNHLY and CDR2 FYNNEI. The CDR3 spells CASSPGTFPNQPQHF. The DNA for the CDR3 is TGTGCCAGCAGTCCCGGGACATTTCCCAATCAGCCCCAGCATTTT.

This chain joins TRBV28 and TRBJ1-1, with D tentatively TRBD1 (6 bases). The CDR3 consists of 14 residues. V dropped 5 bases and J dropped 1 base, with 11 bases sitting between them. Per germline, CDR1 MDHEN and CDR2 SYDVKM. The CDR3 sequence is CASSPRQENTEAFF. CDR3 bases: TGTGCCAGCAGTCCCCGACAGGAGAACACTGAAGCTTTCTTT.

This chain links TRBV5-1 with TRBJ1-1; D gene ambiguous. Germline values: CDR1 SGHRS, CDR2 YFSETQ. The CDR3 contains 14 residues. V was cut by 7 bases and J by 3 bases, with 16 bases left in between. The CDR3 here is CASRNGVLYTEAFF. The CDR3 DNA is TGCGCCAGCCGCAACGGGGTGTTGTACACTGAAGCTTTCTTT.

The chain joins TRBV13 to TRBJ1-3; 7 positions agree with TRBD1. Germline CDR1 PRHDT, CDR2 FYEKMQ (reference sequence). This CDR3 comprises 15 residues. V trimming: 5 bases; J trimming: 4 bases; junction bases outside the gene matches: 8. Written as DNA, the CDR3 is TGTGCCAGCAGCCAAGGACAGGCCCGGGGAAACACCATATATTTT. It encodes CASSQGQARGNTIYF.

This chain connects TRBV10-3 to TRBJ1-1; 8 positions match TRBD1. The length of the CDR3 is 14 residues. Germline CDR1 and CDR2: ENHRY and SYGVKD. V lost 5 bases to trimming and J lost 3 bases; unmatched junction nucleotides: 5. The DNA of the CDR3 is TGTGCCATCAGTACAGGGGGACGGTACACTGAAGCTTTCTTT. Its translation is CAISTGGRYTEAFF.

The V call is TRBV28, the J call TRBJ2-1; 7 nucleotides match TRBD1. Germline trimming cut 6 bases from V and 4 bases from J; bases unmatched to any gene: 12. The CDR3 covers 16 residues. Looked up from germline, CDR1 is MDHEN and CDR2 is SYDVKM. CDR3 loop: CASSPAGRGLYNEQFF. The CDR3 region has the DNA TGTGCCAGCAGCCCGGCAGGCAGGGGGTTGTACAATGAGCAGTTCTTC.

The J gene is TRBJ1-1, the V gene TRBV4-1; possibly TRBD1 for D (6 bases). V dropped 3 bases and J dropped 1 base, with 21 bases sitting between them. Germline V gives CDR1 MGHRA, CDR2 YSYEKL. This CDR3 spans 18 amino acids. The CDR3 is CASSHFLSSGAQNTEAFF. The DNA for the CDR3 is TGCGCCAGCAGCCATTTCCTAAGTTCAGGGGCACAGAACACTGAAGCTTTCTTT.

This chain links TRBV6-5 with TRBJ2-7; D may be TRBD1 (6 bases). Per germline, CDR1 MNHEY and CDR2 SVGAGI. With 8 bases removed from V and 4 bases from J, the gap between germline ends came to 15 bases. This CDR3 has 13 residues. CDR3 DNA sequence: TGTGCCAGCGGACGACAGGAGTCTTACGAGCAGTACTTC. Residues: CASGRQESYEQYF.

The chain has TRBV6-5 and TRBJ1-6, with TRBD1 as a possible D gene (6 bases). The germline V gene has CDR1 MNHEY and CDR2 SVGAGI. The CDR3 sequence is 15 residues long. Trimming pared 5 bases from V and 8 bases from J, leaving 16 bases between. CDR3 protein: CASSPLAEGDSPLHF. The DNA of the CDR3 is TGTGCCAGCAGTCCCCTAGCCGAGGGGGATTCACCCCTCCACTTT.

The chain uses TRBV5-4 and TRBJ1-2; 7 positions agree with TRBD1. CDR3 size: 13 residues. Germline values: CDR1 SGHNT, CDR2 YYREEE (reference sequence). V dropped 4 bases and J dropped 8; count of bases not matched to a gene: 8. CDR3 DNA: TGTGCCAGCAGCGTCGACAGGGTAGGAGGCTACACCTTC. This sequence encodes CASSVDRVGGYTF.

V usage is TRBV7-6 and J usage is TRBJ1-5; no firm D call. Trimming took off 8 bases at V and 0 bases at J, with 8 bases between the two ends. The CDR3 covers 13 residues. The germline CDR1 and CDR2 sequences are SGHVS and FNYEAQ. The CDR3 region has the DNA TGTGCCAGCGGTGGAGATAGCAATCAGCCCCAGCATTTT. The encoded protein is CASGGDSNQPQHF.

The chain has TRBV2 and TRBJ2-2; 10 bases align to TRBD1. The CDR3 extends over 15 amino acids. J was trimmed by 3 bases and V by 3 bases; bases with no gene match: 1. Germline V CDR1 and CDR2: SNHLY, FYNNEI. CDR3 sequence: CASSDGQGDTGELFF. CDR3 coding DNA: TGTGCCAGCAGTGACGGACAGGGGGACACCGGGGAGCTGTTTTTT.

The chain employs TRBV11-2 and TRBJ2-7; D call uncertain. The V end lost 5 bases, the J end lost 10 bases, and 6 bases lay between the germline ends. Germline V CDR1 and CDR2: SGHAT, FQNNGV. The CDR3 totals 9 residues. The CDR3 loop reads CASSPPQYF. In DNA, the CDR3 is TGTGCCAGCAGCCCCCCTCAGTACTTC.

The chain carries TRBV2 and TRBJ1-1; TRBD1 might be the D (5 bases). The CDR3 consists of 15 residues. V lost 1 base and J 4 bases, leaving 13 bases between the germline ends. CDR1 and CDR2 (germline): SNHLY, FYNNEI. The CDR3 spells CASSEEQVVSTEAFF. The CDR3 bases are TGTGCCAGCAGTGAAGAACAGGTAGTGAGCACTGAAGCTTTCTTT.

The rearrangement links TRBV13 to TRBJ1-1; D is undetermined. The germline gives CDR1 PRHDT, CDR2 FYEKMQ (reference sequence). V lost 8 bases and J 1 base, leaving 8 bases between the germline ends. The CDR3 loop spans 12 amino acids. As DNA, the CDR3 is TGTGCCAGCTCACCCGGGAACACTGAAGCTTTCTTT. Protein sequence: CASSPGNTEAFF. Full variable domain (missing parts from reference TRBV13 and TRBJ1-1): AAGVIQSPRHLIKEKRETATLKCYPIPRHDTVYWYQQGPGQDPQFLISFYEKMQSDKGSIPDRFSAQQFSDYHSELNMSSLELGDSALYFCASSPGNTEAFFGQGTRLTVV.

The table lists this clone with a count of one. This chain links TRBV7-2 with TRBJ2-5; 12 positions match TRBD2. The germline V gene encodes CDR1 SGHTA and CDR2 FQGNSA. Trimming cost V 5 bases and J 5 bases; bases outside gene matches: 12. This CDR3 is built from 17 residues. The CDR3 sequence is CASSLGPGLAGGETQYF. CDR3 sequence (DNA): TGTGCCAGCAGCCTGGGACCGGGACTAGCGGGTGGGGAGACCCAGTACTTC.

The chain joins TRBV19 to TRBJ2-7, with 10 bases aligning to TRBD1. Germline CDR1 is LNHDA and CDR2 is SQIVND (reference sequence). Trimming at V came to 9 bases and at J to 5 bases, leaving 10 bases not matched to a gene. CDR3 length equals 14 residues. Here the CDR3 DNA reads TGTGCCAGCGACCCGGGACAGGGGCTCCACGAGCAGTACTTC. It encodes CASDPGQGLHEQYF.

The chain has TRBV5-1 and TRBJ2-3, with 7 bases that match TRBD1. In germline, CDR1 is SGHRS, CDR2 YFSETQ. CDR3 length: 15 amino acids. The V and J ends lost 0 bases and 1 base, in that order; junction bases with no gene match: 2. The CDR3 nucleotides are TGCGCCAGCAGCTTGGGGGACAGTCGCACAGATACGCAGTATTTT. This sequence encodes CASSLGDSRTDTQYF.

The rearrangement links TRBV11-2 to TRBJ2-3, with TRBD1 matching over 9 bases. The V gene end was trimmed by 6 bases and the J gene end by 4 bases; junction bases not matched to a gene: 8. Germline loops: CDR1 SGHAT, CDR2 FQNNGV. The CDR3 has 15 residues. The CDR3 here is CASRTHRGRADTQYF. The CDR3 nucleotides read TGTGCCAGCAGAACCCACAGGGGGCGAGCAGATACGCAGTATTTT.

V and J are TRBV6-5 and TRBJ1-6, with TRBD1 identical over 8 bases. This CDR3 has 15 residues. Germline CDR1 reads MNHEY; CDR2 reads SVGAGI. J gave up 7 bases and V 6 bases, and 8 bases lay outside the gene matches. CDR3 nucleotides: TGTGCCAGCAGCCTGGACAGGGTGAAAAATTCACCCCTCCACTTT. The encoded protein is CASSLDRVKNSPLHF.

The V and J genes are TRBV7-6 and TRBJ2-7, with D unresolved. Trimming took off 3 bases at V and 0 bases at J, with 9 bases between the two ends. This CDR3 region has 14 residues. Germline V gene sequence: CDR1 SGHVS, CDR2 FNYEAQ. The chain's CDR3 is CASSFGRSSYEQYF. The DNA for the CDR3 is TGTGCCAGCAGCTTCGGTCGTAGCTCCTACGAGCAGTACTTC.

The chain carries TRBV29-1 and TRBJ2-7; D is perhaps TRBD2 (5 bases). There are 13 residues in the CDR3. CDR1 and CDR2 (germline): SQVTM, ANQGSEA. V lost 6 bases and J 3 bases, leaving 15 bases between the germline ends. CDR3 protein: CSVGDPPLYEQYF. DNA of the CDR3: TGCAGCGTCGGGGATCCCCCTCTCTACGAGCAGTACTTC.

The CDR3 nucleotides are TGTGCCTGGAAATCATTTGGCTACACCTTC. Its protein product is CAWKSFGYTF. The J gene is TRBJ1-2, the V gene TRBV30; D remains ambiguous. The V end lost 4 bases, the J end lost 7 bases, and 7 bases lay between the germline ends. CDR3 length equals 10 residues. Per the germline V gene, CDR1 is GTSNPN and CDR2 is SVGIG (reference sequence).

The gene calls are TRBV10-3 and TRBJ2-1; maybe TRBD1 (6 bases). Trimming took 8 bases from V and 6 from J, leaving 17 bases between them. CDR1 and CDR2 from the germline V gene are ENHRY and SYGVKD. This CDR3 comprises 14 residues. The CDR3 loop reads CAISGQPGFNEQFF. The DNA for the CDR3 is TGTGCCATCTCTGGACAGCCGGGATTCAATGAGCAGTTCTTC.

This chain uses TRBV5-1 with TRBJ1-2; possible D gene TRBD1, 6 bases. Germline V gene data show CDR1 as SGHRS and CDR2 as YFSETQ. V was shortened by 0 bases and J by 8 bases, with 14 bases between the two germline ends. The CDR3 is made up of 14 amino acids. CDR3 in amino acids: CASSLEGQRRGYTF. The CDR3 coding sequence is TGCGCCAGCAGCTTGGAAGGACAGCGACGGGGCTACACCTTC.

V and J are TRBV18 and TRBJ2-3; 7 bases fit TRBD2. V lost 3 bases and J lost 5; bases outside the gene matches: 8. The CDR3 is 15 residues long. Germline V CDR1 and CDR2: KGHSH, LQKENI. CDR3: CASSPLGRAKDTQYF. The CDR3 nucleotides read TGTGCCAGCTCACCCCTGGGGAGGGCAAAAGATACGCAGTATTTT.

This clone was seen more than once but under ten times. The chain links TRBV7-9 to TRBJ1-1, with D possibly matching TRBD1 (6 bases). Deletions cut 6 bases from V and 3 bases from J, with 14 bases between. Germline V gene sequence: CDR1 SEHNR, CDR2 FQNEAQ (reference sequence). This CDR3 is built from 14 residues. The chain's CDR3 is CASSWEGQYTEAFF. The DNA of the CDR3 is TGTGCCAGCAGTTGGGAGGGACAATACACTGAAGCTTTCTTT.